Following are 15 T cell receptor beta chains from one sample sequenced in a study of T cells in Graves' hyperthyroidism and ophthalmopathy. RNA transcripts provided the source from which TCR beta CDR3 regions were amplified. HTBI primers were the set used in a first-round RT-PCR of the TCR CDR3. TCRdb passed the multiplex PCR reads through MiXCR, listing each CDR3 protein once. The profile shows some 600,000 distinct CDR3 sequences, over 11% of them singletons. Sequencing was done on a sample of blood. Receptor source: a woman in her 30s with Graves' hyperthyroidism that later progressed to Graves' ophthalmopathy.

The chain carries TRBV25-1 and TRBJ2-3; TRBD2 matches at 9 bases. This CDR3 is 16 amino acids long. V trimming: 4 bases; J trimming: 6 bases; junction bases outside the gene matches: 11. Germline V CDR1 and CDR2: MGHDK, SYGVNS. CDR3 nucleotides: TGTGCCAGCAGTGGTAGCGGGAGCCTTCTAGGGGATACGCAGTATTTT. Translated: CASSGSGSLLGDTQYF.

Notes on this clonotype: A junction end diverges from the germline sequence, so it may reflect a read error. The chain links TRBV3-1 to TRBJ2-6, with D possibly TRBD1 on 5 matching bases. The germline CDR1 and CDR2 sequences are LGHDT and YNNKEL (reference sequence). The CDR3 loop spans 16 amino acids. The CDR3 DNA reads TGTACCAGCAGCCGGACATCGTCCTCTGGGGCCAACGTCCTGACTTTC. It codes for CTSSRTSSSGANVLTF.

This clonotype was picked up a small number of times. The genes are TRBV29-1 and TRBJ2-3; 12 bases fit TRBD2. In germline, CDR1 is SQVTM, CDR2 ANQGSEA. The CDR3 has 14 amino acids. Unmatched junction bases numbered 3, after V lost 7 bases and J lost 1 base. The CDR3 here is CSALAGGRTDTQYF. CDR3 bases: TGCAGCGCACTAGCGGGAGGACGCACAGATACGCAGTATTTT.

This clonotype has more than one count but fewer than ten. This chain connects TRBV2 to TRBJ1-2; possibly TRBD1 for D (5 bases). V lost 8 bases, J lost 6 bases, and 19 bases lay in between. The germline gives CDR1 SNHLY, CDR2 FYNNEI. The CDR3 has 14 amino acids. DNA of the CDR3: TGTGCCAGCGGCCGGGACGGGGCGAGTGATGGCTACACCTTC. Amino acids: CASGRDGASDGYTF.

The table lists this clonotype with many counts. This chain connects TRBV20-1 to TRBJ2-7, with a possible D match to TRBD2 (6 bases). The CDR3 sequence is 11 residues long. Germline V gene sequence: CDR1 DFQATT, CDR2 SNEGSKA (reference sequence). V dropped 5 bases and J dropped 5 bases, with 10 bases sitting between them. The CDR3 nucleotides read TGCAGTGCTCTTCTAGCGAACGAGCAGTACTTC. This sequence encodes CSALLANEQYF.

This clonotype was picked up a small number of times. V and J are TRBV7-2 and TRBJ2-2; D ambiguous. The ends were cut back, 3 bases at V and 4 bases at J, with 9 bases in the middle. Germline loops: CDR1 SGHTA, CDR2 FQGNSA. The CDR3 has 14 amino acids. In DNA, the CDR3 is TGTACCAGCAGCTTGAGGCACCCCACCGGGGAGCTGTTTTTT. Translating it yields CTSSLRHPTGELFF. The complete variable domain, with remaining parts taken from reference TRBV7-2 and TRBJ2-2, reads GAGVSQSPSNKVTEKGKDVELRCDPISGHTALYWYRQSLGQGLEFLIYFQGNSAPDKSGLPSDRFSAERTGGSVSTLTIQRTQQEDSAVYLCTSSLRHPTGELFFGEGSRLTVL.

This clonotype was recorded at least ten times. The chain carries TRBV18 and TRBJ2-7; D perhaps matches TRBD1 (5 bases). From germline, CDR1 is KGHSH and CDR2 LQKENI. V gave up 0 bases and J gave up 0 bases, with 12 bases separating them. The CDR3 spans 16 residues. CDR3 region: CASSPPAGPSSYEQYF. Here the CDR3 DNA reads TGTGCCAGCTCACCACCCGCAGGGCCGAGCTCCTACGAGCAGTACTTC.

This clonotype was observed at least ten times. The gene calls are TRBV11-2 and TRBJ2-5; D is unclear. Trimming removed 2 bases from V and 0 bases from J, with 10 bases in between. The CDR3 runs to 15 residues. Germline values: CDR1 SGHAT, CDR2 FQNNGV. In DNA form, the CDR3 reads TGTGCCAGCAGCTTAAACGCTTGGTACCAAGAGACCCAGTACTTC. The encoded protein is CASSLNAWYQETQYF.

This clonotype appeared many times. The gene calls are TRBV6-1 and TRBJ2-1, with a weak D call TRBD1 (5 bases). Germline CDR1 reads MNHNS; CDR2 reads SASEGT. This CDR3 is 14 amino acids long. Between the trimmed V and J ends, which lost 5 bases and 4 bases, there was a span of 12 bases. The CDR3 DNA reads TGTGCCAGCAGTCCCCTGACAGATTACAATGAGCAGTTCTTC. This codes for CASSPLTDYNEQFF.

The genes are TRBV24-1 and TRBJ2-1; 9 bases match TRBD1. The ends lost 6 bases at V and 6 bases at J; junction bases unmatched: 11. CDR1 and CDR2 (germline): KGHDR, SFDVKD. The CDR3 covers 16 residues. In DNA, the CDR3 is TGTGCCACCAGTATTACCACGGACAGGGGATTCAATGAGCAGTTCTTC. Translating it yields CATSITTDRGFNEQFF.

At least ten counts were recorded for this clonotype. The DNA of the CDR3 is TGTGCTAGTGGACCTAATAGCAATCAGCCCCAGCATTTT. It is translated as CASGPNSNQPQHF. V and J are TRBV12-5 and TRBJ1-5; the D is unclear. The CDR3 has 13 amino acids. From germline, CDR1 is LGHNT and CDR2 FRNRAP. V was cut by 6 bases and J by 0 bases, with 6 bases left in between.

This chain links TRBV11-2 with TRBJ1-1; D ambiguous. Trimming stripped 5 bases from V and 6 bases from J, with 16 bases between. Germline V gives CDR1 SGHAT, CDR2 FQNNGV. The CDR3 spans 14 residues. Here the CDR3 reads CASSLNYDDPEAFF. CDR3 DNA: TGTGCCAGCAGCCTCAATTATGATGACCCTGAAGCTTTCTTT.

The J gene is TRBJ1-2, the V gene TRBV7-9; D might be TRBD1 (5 bases). Germline V CDR1 and CDR2: SEHNR, FQNEAQ (reference sequence). The ends were cut back, 0 bases at V and 7 bases at J, with 9 bases in the middle. The CDR3 spans 13 residues. The CDR3 nucleotides are TGTGCCAGCAGCTTAGCGCAGGGAATTGGCTACACCTTC. Protein: CASSLAQGIGYTF.

This clonotype has a count of ten or more. The rearrangement uses TRBV10-3 and TRBJ2-5; D is tentatively TRBD1 or TRBD2 (5 bases each). The CDR3 contains 13 residues. Germline V CDR1 and CDR2: ENHRY, SYGVKD. Trimming removed 8 bases at V and 2 bases at J, with 12 bases between. CDR3 sequence: CAIWAEGQETQYF. CDR3 coding DNA: TGTGCCATCTGGGCTGAGGGGCAAGAGACCCAGTACTTC.

This clonotype was seen a few times. This sequence joins TRBV30 and TRBJ2-5; tentative D call: TRBD2 (5 bases). Looked up from germline, CDR1 is GTSNPN and CDR2 is SVGIG (reference sequence). The CDR3 sequence is 14 residues long. The V gene lost 4 bases and the J gene lost 3 bases, with 15 bases spanning the gap. The CDR3 region has the DNA TGTGCCTGGAAGGACGGCCCGGGGAAAGAGACCCAGTACTTC. It encodes CAWKDGPGKETQYF.